These 19 T cell receptor beta chains share one sample of origin, sequenced in a study of T cell responses to AZD1222 COVID-19 vaccine. The method was immunoSEQ multiplex PCR; TCRdb's version includes in-frame clones alone and lacks a portion of them. There are fewer than 180,000 clones in the sample; about 92% occur only once, and 2.5% to 3.5% lies in the top ten. The material was peripheral blood, obtained 28 days after the second AZD1222 dose. These receptors came from an adult who received the AZD1222 COVID-19 vaccine.

The gene calls are TRBV6-5 and TRBJ2-5; either TRBD1 or TRBD2 may supply D (5 bases each). The ends were cut back, 5 bases at V and 3 bases at J, with 10 bases in the middle. This CDR3 contains 13 residues. Germline assignment: CDR1 MNHEY and CDR2 SVGAGI. DNA for the CDR3: TGTGCCAGCAGTCCCGGGACGGAAGAGACCCAGTACTTC. It is translated as CASSPGTEETQYF.

The CDR3 loop is CASSPFPRGQLYQETQYF. CDR3 DNA sequence: TGTGCCAGCTCACCCTTTCCCCGTGGACAATTGTACCAAGAGACCCAGTACTTC. The chain is built from TRBV18 and TRBJ2-5; perhaps TRBD1 as D (5 bases). Trimming left V 3 bases short and J 0 bases short, with 20 bases between. The germline V gene encodes CDR1 KGHSH and CDR2 LQKENI. This CDR3 region has 18 residues.

J is TRBJ1-2 and V is TRBV7-9; D is possibly TRBD1 (5 bases). CDR1 SEHNR and CDR2 FQNEAQ come from the germline V gene (reference sequence). V was trimmed by 1 base and J by 5 bases, leaving 14 bases between them. The CDR3 totals 15 residues. CDR3 DNA sequence: TGTGCCAGCAGCTTAGTACCCGGGGAGGGGTATGGCTACACCTTC. Protein sequence: CASSLVPGEGYGYTF. The full variable domain, its missing parts supplied by reference TRBV7-9 and TRBJ1-2, is DTGVSQNPRHKITKRGQNVTFRCDPISEHNRLYWYRQTLGQGPEFLTYFQNEAQLEKSRLLSDRFSAERPKGSFSTLEIQRTEQGDSAMYLCASSLVPGEGYGYTFGSGTRLTVV.

The chain carries TRBV6-5 and TRBJ2-1; 10 nucleotides line up with TRBD1. Germline trimming cut 7 bases from V and 5 bases from J; bases unmatched to any gene: 5. In germline, CDR1 is MNHEY, CDR2 SVGAGI. The CDR3 is made up of 14 amino acids. CDR3 residues: CASTRDRGNNEQFF. The CDR3 DNA sequence: TGTGCCAGCACGCGGGACAGGGGCAACAATGAGCAGTTCTTC.

This rearrangement joins TRBV2 to TRBJ2-7, with 8 positions matching TRBD1. Germline V gene data show CDR1 as SNHLY and CDR2 as FYNNEI. V was clipped by 7 bases and J by 6 bases; unmatched bases: 11. This CDR3 has 14 amino acids. The CDR3 is CASNGPDRVGEQYF. In DNA form, the CDR3 reads TGTGCCAGCAACGGCCCGGACAGGGTAGGCGAGCAGTACTTC.

The rearrangement uses TRBV5-1 and TRBJ1-4; the D gene is possibly TRBD1 (5 bases). Trimming took off 0 bases at V and 8 bases at J, with 11 bases between the two ends. Per germline, CDR1 SGHRS and CDR2 YFSETQ. This CDR3 has 14 residues. The CDR3 protein is CASSLGGVGEKLFF. DNA of the CDR3: TGCGCCAGCAGCTTGGGAGGGGTAGGAGAAAAACTGTTTTTT.

This clone was found once. The J gene is TRBJ2-1, the V gene TRBV15; D gene unclear. The CDR3 loop spans 18 amino acids. Looked up from germline, CDR1 is LNHNV and CDR2 is YYDKDF (reference sequence). The ends were cut back, 6 bases at V and 6 bases at J, with 27 bases in the middle. CDR3 protein: CATSKFTGTTRLVNEQFF. As DNA, the CDR3 is TGTGCCACCAGTAAATTCACGGGTACCACCCGGTTGGTCAATGAGCAGTTCTTC. The full variable domain, in which reference TRBV15 and TRBJ2-1 provide the parts outside the CDR3, is DAMVIQNPRYQVTQFGKPVTLSCSQTLNHNVMYWYQQKSSQAPKLLFHYYDKDFNNEADTPDNFQSRRPNTSFCFLDIRSPGLGDTAMYLCATSKFTGTTRLVNEQFFGPGTRLTVL.

V and J are TRBV5-1 and TRBJ2-2; the D gene is possibly TRBD2 (6 bases). CDR3 length equals 14 residues. V lost 4 bases and J lost 2, with 9 bases in between. Per the germline V gene, CDR1 is SGHRS and CDR2 is YFSETQ. CDR3: CASSAGLNTGELFF. The CDR3 nucleotides are TGCGCCAGCAGCGCGGGACTCAACACCGGGGAGCTGTTTTTT.

The chain has TRBV5-1 and TRBJ2-1; 10 bases are a match to TRBD2. Germline V gene sequence: CDR1 SGHRS, CDR2 YFSETQ. V was pared by 0 bases and J by 9 bases, with 6 bases of the junction left unmatched. This CDR3 spans 15 amino acids. The CDR3 sequence is CASSLEPSGGAEQFF. The CDR3 DNA is TGCGCCAGCAGCTTGGAGCCTAGCGGGGGCGCTGAGCAGTTCTTC.

This chain connects TRBV15 to TRBJ1-5, with D hard to call. The CDR3 consists of 14 residues. The germline CDR1 and CDR2 sequences are LNHNV and YYDKDF (reference sequence). The V end was cut by 6 bases, the J end by 0 bases, with 9 bases between. CDR3 in amino acids: CATSYSVSNQPQHF. The CDR3 DNA reads TGTGCCACCAGTTACAGTGTTAGCAATCAGCCCCAGCATTTT.

The chain combines TRBV9 with TRBJ2-7; TRBD2 agrees at 13 bases. Trimming cost V 3 bases and J 7 bases; bases outside gene matches: 10. The CDR3 loop spans 16 amino acids. CDR1 is SGDLS and CDR2 is YYNGEE in the germline V gene. CDR3 in DNA: TGTGCCAGCAGCGCCCCGGGACTAGCGGGACCCGGGGAGCAGTACTTC. It translates to CASSAPGLAGPGEQYF.

The J gene is TRBJ2-7, the V gene TRBV18; TRBD2 aligns across 7 bases. Germline V CDR1 and CDR2: KGHSH, LQKENI. This CDR3 has 14 residues. V lost 6 bases to trimming and J lost 2 bases; unmatched junction nucleotides: 7. The chain's CDR3 is CASSSGLAAYEQYF. DNA for the CDR3: TGTGCCAGCTCTTCGGGGCTAGCGGCCTACGAGCAGTACTTC.

This clone was detected only a few times. The rearrangement joins TRBV28 to TRBJ2-7; no firm D call. This CDR3 spans 12 amino acids. Germline CDR1 is MDHEN and CDR2 is SYDVKM. Deletions cut 5 bases from V and 3 bases from J, with 8 bases between. Here the CDR3 DNA reads TGTGCCAGCAGTCCTGAGGTCTACGAGCAGTACTTC. This sequence encodes CASSPEVYEQYF.

The V and J genes are TRBV5-4 and TRBJ1-2; tentative D call: TRBD1 (5 bases). Germline CDR1 reads SGHNT; CDR2 reads YYREEE (reference sequence). This CDR3 region has 14 residues. The germline V and J ends were trimmed by 0 bases and 1 base, with 7 bases remaining between them. The CDR3 sequence is CASSLGGDNYGYTF. The CDR3, as DNA: TGTGCCAGCAGCTTGGGAGGGGATAACTATGGCTACACCTTC.

This clone was seen more than once but under ten times. The rearrangement joins TRBV4-1 to TRBJ1-1; D is perhaps TRBD1 (5 bases). Trimming took 4 bases from V and 7 from J, leaving 16 bases between them. CDR1 and CDR2 (germline): MGHRA, YSYEKL. There are 14 residues in the CDR3. CDR3 amino acids: CASSPLSGVGEAFF. The DNA of the CDR3 is TGCGCCAGCAGCCCCCTGTCGGGGGTCGGTGAAGCTTTCTTT.

This clone appeared once. This chain links TRBV2 with TRBJ1-1, with D hard to call. Germline-derived CDR1 and CDR2 are SNHLY and FYNNEI. Between the trimmed V and J ends, which lost 6 bases and 1 base, there was a span of 9 bases. The CDR3 loop spans 13 amino acids. This CDR3 reads CASSINRNTEAFF. CDR3 DNA: TGTGCCAGCAGCATCAACCGGAACACTGAAGCTTTCTTT.

The rearrangement joins TRBV7-2 to TRBJ2-2, with 13 nucleotides matching TRBD2. Germline V CDR1 and CDR2: SGHTA, FQGNSA. The J segment lost 2 bases and the V segment lost 4 bases, leaving 4 bases of the junction unmatched. This CDR3 is 17 amino acids long. CDR3 in amino acids: CASSSRTSGSNTGELFF. The CDR3 nucleotides read TGTGCCAGCAGCTCCAGGACTAGCGGGAGCAACACCGGGGAGCTGTTTTTT.

The gene calls are TRBV11-2 and TRBJ2-1; no clear D gene. The CDR3 is made up of 11 amino acids. Germline lookup yields CDR1 SGHAT and CDR2 FQNNGV. The V and J ends lost 3 bases and 9 bases respectively, with 6 bases between them. In nucleotides, the CDR3 is TGTGCCAGCAGCTTTTGGGGTGAGCAGTTCTTC. Its translation is CASSFWGEQFF.

The chain employs TRBV7-6 and TRBJ2-3; 13 nucleotides agree with TRBD2. Unmatched junction bases numbered 6, after V lost 4 bases and J lost 5 bases. This CDR3 is 16 amino acids long. The germline CDR1 and CDR2 sequences are SGHVS and FNYEAQ. DNA of the CDR3: TGTGCCAGCAGCTCCCAGGGACTAGCGGGAAAAGATACGCAGTATTTT. The encoded protein is CASSSQGLAGKDTQYF.